This TCR beta chain was recorded in a study of regulatory T cells in long-lasting Graves disease. Findings and caveats of the study: Segments TRBV28, TRBJ1-2 and TRBJ2-5 showed preferential usage in persistent disease. Rather than thyroid tissue, only peripheral blood underwent study.

According to the study, TCR beta libraries were built with iRepertoire HTBI primers and CDR3-region Arm-PCR. TCRdb ran MiXCR on the multiplex PCR reads and lists one entry per CDR3 protein. Among about 440,000 distinct CDR3 sequences listed, 15% were seen once. This clonotype was recorded many times. Its antigen is currently unknown. V dropped 2 bases and J dropped 8; count of bases not matched to a gene: 9. This CDR3 is 15 amino acids long. Per the germline V gene, CDR1 is KGHDR and CDR2 is SFDVKD. Noted time point: newly diagnosed GD, antithyroid drugs for less than 3 months. The TCR library used RNA extracted from PBMCs. The sample was also linked to a second study, of T cells in Graves' hyperthyroidism and ophthalmopathy. As that study records: In the analysis, a 13 V-J model separated ophthalmopathy from stable hyperthyroidism.

This specimen was peripheral blood mononuclear cells (PBMCs), taken at new diagnosis, from a patient treated with antithyroid drugs. The receptor was isolated from a woman under 40 with Graves disease. The V gene is TRBV24-1, the J gene TRBJ1-2; TRBD1 agrees at 8 bases. The CDR3, as DNA: TGTGCCACCAGTGATTCGACAGGGGACGGAGTCGGCTACACCTTC. Its translation is CATSDSTGDGVGYTF.